The rows below give T cell receptor beta chains drawn from one sample of a study of T cell responses to AZD1222 COVID-19 vaccine. Libraries were prepared by immunoSEQ multiplex PCR; TCRdb keeps only in-frame clonotypes and omits some of them. The sample lists over 45,000 clones; approximately 91% were seen once. Sequenced here: peripheral blood, sampled 28 days after the second AZD1222 dose. All receptors come from an adult who received the AZD1222 COVID-19 vaccine. Both conserved end residues are part of each CDR3. The D gene is left open where the match is weak. Rows may omit the clone size; those that give it use once, few, many or a size class.

V gene: TRBV2; clone size: .; D gene: TRBD1; J gene: TRBJ2-7; CDR3 protein: CASSSGTGNEQYF; CDR3 DNA: TGTGCCAGCAGTTCCGGGACAGGGAACGAGCAGTACTTC
V gene: TRBV28; clone size: .; D gene: .; J gene: TRBJ2-5; CDR3 protein: CASMLNPGARGTQYF; CDR3 DNA: TGTGCCAGCATGCTAAACCCGGGAGCCCGGGGGACCCAGTACTTC
V gene: TRBV11-2; clone size: once; D gene: TRBD1; J gene: TRBJ1-6; CDR3 protein: CASSFDRAGAPLHF; CDR3 DNA: TGTGCCAGCAGCTTTGACAGGGCTGGAGCACCCCTCCACTTT
V gene: TRBV18; clone size: .; D gene: TRBD1; J gene: TRBJ2-5; CDR3 protein: CASSPNYRGETQYF; CDR3 DNA: TGTGCCAGCTCACCGAATTACAGGGGAGAGACCCAGTACTTC
V gene: TRBV6-5; clone size: once; D gene: TRBD1; J gene: TRBJ1-1; CDR3 protein: CASSKTGAGAFF; CDR3 DNA: TGTGCCAGCAGTAAAACAGGGGCCGGGGCTTTCTTT
V gene: TRBV19; clone size: .; D gene: .; J gene: TRBJ1-6; CDR3 protein: CASSIFGDSPLHF; CDR3 DNA: TGTGCCAGTAGTATTTTCGGAGATTCACCCCTCCACTTT
V gene: TRBV3-1/TRBV3-2; clone size: .; D gene: .; J gene: TRBJ1-1; CDR3 protein: CASSYQLGTEAFF; CDR3 DNA: TGTGCCAGCAGCTATCAACTGGGCACTGAAGCTTTCTTT
V gene: TRBV19; clone size: once; D gene: .; J gene: TRBJ1-4; CDR3 protein: CASSAGDREKLFF; CDR3 DNA: TGTGCCAGTAGCGCCGGGGATCGGGAAAAACTGTTTTTT
V gene: TRBV19; clone size: .; D gene: TRBD1; J gene: TRBJ2-2; CDR3 protein: CASHTGAGELFF; CDR3 DNA: TGTGCCAGTCATACAGGGGCCGGGGAGCTGTTTTTT
V gene: TRBV9; clone size: .; D gene: TRBD1; J gene: TRBJ2-3; CDR3 protein: CASSPQTGGAADTQYF; CDR3 DNA: TGTGCCAGCAGCCCCCAGACAGGGGGTGCGGCAGATACGCAGTATTTT
V gene: TRBV6-5; clone size: once; D gene: .; J gene: TRBJ2-7; CDR3 protein: CASSYSGQGSYEQYF; CDR3 DNA: TGTGCCAGCAGTTACTCCGGGCAGGGCTCCTACGAGCAGTACTTC
V gene: TRBV18; clone size: .; D gene: TRBD2; J gene: TRBJ2-3; CDR3 protein: CASSPPRSGTSTDTQYF; CDR3 DNA: TGTGCCAGCTCACCCCCCAGGAGCGGGACTAGCACAGATACGCAGTATTTT
V gene: TRBV7-2; clone size: few; D gene: .; J gene: TRBJ1-2; CDR3 protein: CASSFNYGYTF; CDR3 DNA: TGTGCCAGCAGCTTTAACTATGGCTACACCTTC
V gene: TRBV7-2; clone size: .; D gene: .; J gene: TRBJ2-3; CDR3 protein: CASTQGLRTDTQYF; CDR3 DNA: TGTGCCAGCACCCAGGGGCTAAGAACAGATACGCAGTATTTT
V gene: TRBV12-1; clone size: few; D gene: .; J gene: TRBJ2-7; CDR3 protein: CASPGQGPLYEQYF; CDR3 DNA: TGTGCCAGCCCCGGTCAGGGACCCCTTTACGAGCAGTACTTC
V gene: TRBV20-1; clone size: few; D gene: .; J gene: TRBJ1-4; CDR3 protein: CSAPTNEKLFF; CDR3 DNA: TGCAGTGCCCCAACTAATGAAAAACTGTTTTTT
V gene: TRBV6-2/TRBV6-3; clone size: .; D gene: TRBD1; J gene: TRBJ1-1; CDR3 protein: CASSYRGQGTEAFF; CDR3 DNA: TGTGCCAGCAGTTACCGAGGACAGGGCACTGAAGCTTTCTTT
V gene: TRBV14; clone size: .; D gene: .; J gene: TRBJ1-6; CDR3 protein: CASSQSWQGFYNSPLHF; CDR3 DNA: TGTGCCAGCAGCCAATCGTGGCAGGGGTTCTATAATTCACCCCTCCACTTT
V gene: TRBV4-1; clone size: .; D gene: TRBD2; J gene: TRBJ2-6; CDR3 protein: CASSQRGLAASGANVLTF; CDR3 DNA: TGCGCCAGCAGCCAGAGGGGACTAGCGGCCTCTGGGGCCAACGTCCTGACTTTC
V gene: TRBV5-6; clone size: .; D gene: TRBD1; J gene: TRBJ2-3; CDR3 protein: CASSFFQGAPDDTQYF; CDR3 DNA: TGTGCCAGCAGCTTTTTTCAGGGGGCGCCGGATGATACGCAGTATTTT
V gene: TRBV12-3/TRBV12-4; clone size: .; D gene: .; J gene: TRBJ2-1; CDR3 protein: CASSFSRNNEQFF; CDR3 DNA: TGTGCCAGCAGTTTCTCCCGGAACAATGAGCAGTTCTTC
V gene: TRBV7-3; clone size: .; D gene: TRBD2; J gene: TRBJ2-3; CDR3 protein: CASSLGLGERTDTQYF; CDR3 DNA: TGTGCCAGCAGCCTCGGACTAGGAGAGCGGACAGATACGCAGTATTTT
V gene: TRBV5-1; clone size: .; D gene: .; J gene: TRBJ2-2; CDR3 protein: CASGSSSGLGTGELFF; CDR3 DNA: TGCGCCAGCGGTTCCTCGTCCGGGCTAGGTACCGGGGAGCTGTTTTTT
V gene: TRBV7-2; clone size: .; D gene: .; J gene: TRBJ1-5; CDR3 protein: CASSLVSGNNQPQHF; CDR3 DNA: TGTGCCAGCAGCTTAGTTAGCGGGAACAATCAGCCCCAGCATTTT
V gene: TRBV28; clone size: .; D gene: .; J gene: TRBJ2-7; CDR3 protein: CASSFAAGPLYEQYF; CDR3 DNA: TGTGCCAGCAGTTTCGCGGCAGGACCTCTATACGAGCAGTACTTC
V gene: TRBV9; clone size: .; D gene: TRBD1; J gene: TRBJ2-1; CDR3 protein: CASSANRGREFF; CDR3 DNA: TGTGCCAGCAGCGCCAACAGGGGAAGGGAGTTCTTC
V gene: TRBV2; clone size: .; D gene: TRBD2; J gene: TRBJ2-7; CDR3 protein: CASNRRGGSYEQYF; CDR3 DNA: TGTGCCAGCAACCGGCGGGGGGGGTCCTACGAGCAGTACTTC
V gene: TRBV9; clone size: .; D gene: .; J gene: TRBJ1-1; CDR3 protein: CASSAVGGARTEAFF; CDR3 DNA: TGTGCCAGCAGCGCAGTAGGGGGGGCGCGCACTGAAGCTTTCTTT
V gene: TRBV7-9; clone size: .; D gene: TRBD1; J gene: TRBJ1-2; CDR3 protein: CASSLRGGGGGYTF; CDR3 DNA: TGTGCCAGCAGCTTAAGGGGCGGAGGGGGCGGCTACACCTTC
V gene: TRBV28; clone size: once; D gene: .; J gene: TRBJ2-5; CDR3 protein: CASSFWRGGQSGETQYF; CDR3 DNA: TGTGCCAGCAGTTTTTGGCGGGGCGGCCAATCGGGAGAGACCCAGTACTTC
V gene: TRBV9; clone size: .; D gene: .; J gene: TRBJ2-1; CDR3 protein: CASSVDELYEQFF; CDR3 DNA: TGTGCCAGCAGCGTAGATGAACTCTATGAGCAGTTCTTC
V gene: TRBV5-6; clone size: .; D gene: TRBD1; J gene: TRBJ1-1; CDR3 protein: CASSLGTGYEAFF; CDR3 DNA: TGTGCCAGCAGCTTAGGGACAGGGTATGAAGCTTTCTTT
V gene: TRBV15; clone size: .; D gene: .; J gene: TRBJ1-1; CDR3 protein: CATSRTESGTEAFF; CDR3 DNA: TGTGCCACCAGCAGAACAGAATCCGGCACTGAAGCTTTCTTT
V gene: TRBV10-1; clone size: .; D gene: TRBD1; J gene: TRBJ2-1; CDR3 protein: CASSENTKGALNEQFF; CDR3 DNA: TGCGCCAGCAGTGAGAACACTAAGGGGGCCCTCAATGAGCAGTTCTTC
V gene: TRBV4-1; clone size: .; D gene: TRBD1; J gene: TRBJ1-1; CDR3 protein: CASSPGTGVYTEAFF; CDR3 DNA: TGCGCCAGCAGCCCGGGGACAGGGGTGTACACTGAAGCTTTCTTT
V gene: TRBV7-2; clone size: .; D gene: .; J gene: TRBJ1-1; CDR3 protein: CASSLEFGAMNTEAFF; CDR3 DNA: TGTGCCAGCAGCTTAGAGTTCGGGGCTATGAACACTGAAGCTTTCTTT
V gene: TRBV6-2/TRBV6-3; clone size: few; D gene: TRBD1; J gene: TRBJ1-4; CDR3 protein: CASSYSTRGRGLANEKLFF; CDR3 DNA: TGTGCCAGCAGTTACTCGACCCGGGGCAGGGGGCTGGCTAATGAAAAACTGTTTTTT